One and the same sample provided the 27 T cell receptor beta chains below, sequenced in a study of cytomegalovirus exposure and HLA in healthy donors (dated by TCRdb to the late 2010s). Libraries were made using the immunoSEQ multiplex PCR assay. For the multiplex PCR, a mixture combining 60 forward primers for TCR Vbeta segments and 13 reverse primers for TCR Jbeta segments was used. TCRdb took over this immuneACCESS table, retaining in-frame rearrangements with V and J assigned. Such tables are incomplete; in checked studies, under half of the missing clones stem from an unresolved V gene, and the remainder is unexplained. In this sample the table shows over 40,000 clones, 87% of which occur a single time. The ten largest clones add up to around 8% of the sample. Sequenced material: PBMCs. The receptors stem from a woman aged 40 to 50 in good health and CMV-seropositive.

This chain connects TRBV12-5 to TRBJ2-2, with 7 bases fitting TRBD2. The CDR3 is 18 residues long. From germline, CDR1 is LGHNT and CDR2 FRNRAP. The V segment lost 3 bases and the J segment 1 base; nucleotides outside the gene matches: 11. The CDR3 DNA follows: TGTGCTAGTGGTTTTGGTGTGCGGGGGAGTGAGAACACCGGGGAGCTGTTTTTT. Protein: CASGFGVRGSENTGELFF.

The V gene is TRBV4-1, the J gene TRBJ2-2; TRBD1 might be the D (6 bases). The CDR3 length is 16 residues. Germline CDR1 and CDR2: MGHRA and YSYEKL. Trimming took 3 bases from V and 0 from J, leaving 11 bases between them. CDR3: CASSHIYRANTGELFF. As DNA, the CDR3 is TGCGCCAGCAGCCATATTTACAGGGCGAACACCGGGGAGCTGTTTTTT.

V usage is TRBV18 and J usage is TRBJ2-3; 13 bases agree with TRBD2. CDR1 KGHSH and CDR2 LQKENI come from the germline V gene. V shed 2 bases, J shed 5 bases, and the junction held 4 bases outside the gene matches. The CDR3 loop spans 16 amino acids. For the CDR3, the DNA is TGTGCCAGCTCACCATCACTAGCGGGAGGGCGAGATACGCAGTATTTT. Residues: CASSPSLAGGRDTQYF.

The rearrangement links TRBV5-6 to TRBJ2-7; TRBD1 matches at 7 bases. Germline CDR1 SGHDT, CDR2 YYEEEE. V lost 3 bases and J lost 4; bases outside the gene matches: 7. The CDR3 is 14 residues long. The CDR3 bases are TGTGCCAGCAGCTCATGGGACAGATTTTACGAGCAGTACTTC. Translating it yields CASSSWDRFYEQYF.

The J gene is TRBJ2-3, the V gene TRBV6-4; D remains ambiguous. The germline gives CDR1 MRHNA, CDR2 SNTAGT. V lost 0 bases and J lost 2, with 6 bases in between. CDR3 size: 14 residues. The CDR3 sequence is CASSDSTVTDTQYF. CDR3 DNA: TGTGCCAGCAGTGACTCAACAGTCACAGATACGCAGTATTTT.

V usage is TRBV6-6 and J usage is TRBJ2-7, with 11 bases fitting TRBD2. J was trimmed by 5 bases and V by 6 bases; bases with no gene match: 6. From germline, CDR1 is MNHNY and CDR2 SVGAGI (reference sequence). The CDR3 totals 14 residues. The CDR3 region is CASRPGTSGDEQYF. CDR3 sequence (DNA): TGTGCCAGCAGACCCGGGACTAGCGGTGACGAGCAGTACTTC.

The CDR3 nucleotides read TGTGCCAGCTCACCTCCAGGGGCGGCCTACGAGCAGTACTTC. As protein: CASSPPGAAYEQYF. This chain joins TRBV18 and TRBJ2-5; possible D gene TRBD1, 6 bases. The DNA end lines up better with TRBJ2-7; the J call may be wrong. Germline V gene lookup returns CDR1 KGHSH and CDR2 LQKENI. The CDR3 is 14 amino acids.

The DNA for the CDR3 is TGTGCCAGCAGTTCAACCGGGACAGGGGGGAGTGAGCAGTACTTC. As protein: CASSSTGTGGSEQYF. This rearrangement joins TRBV28 to TRBJ2-7; TRBD1 agrees at 11 bases. This CDR3 is 15 amino acids long. With 4 bases clipped from V and 7 bases from J, the junction kept 9 bases outside the gene matches. The germline V gene encodes CDR1 MDHEN and CDR2 SYDVKM. The full variable domain, with the rest looked up from reference TRBV28 and TRBJ2-7, is DVKVTQSSRYLVKRTGEKVFLECVQDMDHENMFWYRQDPGLGLRLIYFSYDVKMKEKGDIPEGYSVSREKKERFSLILESASTNQTSMYLCASSSTGTGGSEQYFGPGTRLTVT.

The chain couples TRBV2 to TRBJ2-7; D perhaps matches TRBD2 (6 bases). The CDR3 runs to 13 residues. V lost 5 bases and J lost 3, with 11 bases in between. In germline, CDR1 is SNHLY, CDR2 FYNNEI. CDR3 loop: CASSPGGIYEQYF. The CDR3 DNA sequence: TGTGCCAGCAGTCCCGGGGGAATCTACGAGCAGTACTTC. Using reference TRBV2 and TRBJ2-7 for the parts outside the CDR3, the full variable domain is EPEVTQTPSHQVTQMGQEVILRCVPISNHLYFYWYRQILGQKVEFLVSFYNNEISEKSEIFDDQFSVERPDGSNFTLKIRSTKLEDSAMYFCASSPGGIYEQYFGPGTRLTVT.

The chain carries TRBV14 and TRBJ1-1, with a weak D call TRBD1 (5 bases). The V gene's germline CDR1 is SGHDN and CDR2 FVKESK. The CDR3 spans 13 residues. Trimming removed 2 bases from V and 6 bases from J, with 10 bases in between. The DNA for the CDR3 is TGTGCCAGCAGCCAATACAAGGGGTCTGAAGCTTTCTTT. Encoded protein: CASSQYKGSEAFF.

The V and J genes are TRBV13 and TRBJ2-7, with D unclear. V was trimmed by 0 bases and J by 0 bases, leaving 9 bases between them. Germline lookup yields CDR1 PRHDT and CDR2 FYEKMQ (reference sequence). The CDR3 runs 15 residues. DNA for the CDR3: TGTGCCAGCAGCTTAGGTTCCCGGAGCTCCTACGAGCAGTACTTC. It specifies CASSLGSRSSYEQYF.

This sequence joins TRBV4-2 and TRBJ2-2, with TRBD1 as a possible D gene (6 bases). Trimming left V 4 bases short and J 7 bases short, with 16 bases between. Germline V gene data show CDR1 as LGHNA and CDR2 as YNFKEQ. CDR3 length: 15 amino acids. The DNA for the CDR3 is TGTGCCAGCAGCCTTGGGTCCAGGGGTATCGGGGAGCTGTTTTTT. It specifies CASSLGSRGIGELFF.

The rearrangement joins TRBV29-1 to TRBJ1-1, with D tentatively TRBD1 (6 bases). V shed 3 bases and J shed 0 bases, with 17 bases lying between them. Germline V lookup: CDR1 SQVTM, CDR2 ANQGSEA. CDR3 length: 16 residues. Here the CDR3 reads CSVDLGGADLNTEAFF. CDR3 nucleotides: TGCAGCGTTGATTTGGGGGGGGCGGATTTGAACACTGAAGCTTTCTTT.

There are a few counts of this clone. The chain joins TRBV10-3 to TRBJ1-1; no clear D. Germline CDR1 and CDR2: ENHRY and SYGVKD. V was cut by 4 bases and J by 4 bases, with 10 bases left in between. The CDR3 is made up of 13 amino acids. CDR3: CAISVTGSTEAFF. CDR3 coding DNA: TGTGCCATCAGTGTGACCGGGAGCACTGAAGCTTTCTTT.

The chain joins TRBV19 to TRBJ2-7, with TRBD2 identical over 8 bases. The germline CDR1 and CDR2 sequences are LNHDA and SQIVND (reference sequence). V was clipped by 5 bases and J by 4 bases; unmatched bases: 7. The CDR3 has 14 amino acids. The DNA of the CDR3 is TGTGCCAGTAGTGGAAAACTAGCGGAGTACGAGCAGTACTTC. It specifies CASSGKLAEYEQYF.

This chain uses TRBV18 with TRBJ2-2; 8 bases align to TRBD2. The CDR3 spans 16 residues. The V gene end was trimmed by 0 bases and the J gene end by 4 bases; junction bases not matched to a gene: 4. Germline CDR1 is KGHSH and CDR2 is LQKENI. The CDR3 here is CASSPPGLGGTGELFF. The DNA of the CDR3 is TGTGCCAGCTCACCACCGGGACTAGGCGGCACCGGGGAGCTGTTTTTT. The full variable domain, completed using reference TRBV18 and TRBJ2-2, is NAGVMQNPRHLVRRRGQEARLRCSPMKGHSHVYWYRQLPEEGLKFMVYLQKENIIDESGMPKERFSAEFPKEGPSILRIQQVVRGDSAAYFCASSPPGLGGTGELFFGEGSRLTVL.

This chain uses TRBV5-1 with TRBJ2-5; D gene uncertain. Deletions cut 0 bases from V and 2 bases from J, with 8 bases between. The V gene's germline CDR1 is SGHRS and CDR2 YFSETQ. This CDR3 has 14 amino acids. Here the CDR3 DNA reads TGCGCCAGCAGCTTGGGTTTCCAGCAAGAGACCCAGTACTTC. Protein: CASSLGFQQETQYF. The full variable domain, with the rest looked up from reference TRBV5-1 and TRBJ2-5, is KAGVTQTPRYLIKTRGQQVTLSCSPISGHRSVSWYQQTPGQGLQFLFEYFSETQRNKGNFPGRFSGRQFSNSRSEMNVSTLELGDSALYLCASSLGFQQETQYFGPGTRLLVL.

This clone is termed medium-sized. The chain links TRBV16 to TRBJ2-1; D uncertain. The CDR3 sequence is 13 residues long. V lost 0 bases and J lost 4, with 4 bases in between. Germline V gene sequence: CDR1 KGHSY, CDR2 FQNENV. The CDR3 DNA sequence: TGTGCCAGCAGCCAATCCCATTACAATGAGCAGTTCTTC. Its protein is CASSQSHYNEQFF.

The chain combines TRBV15 with TRBJ2-7; no clear D. The V end lost 5 bases, the J end lost 1 base, and 12 bases lay between the germline ends. Per the germline V gene, CDR1 is LNHNV and CDR2 is YYDKDF (reference sequence). CDR3 size: 14 residues. CDR3 nucleotide sequence: TGTGCCACCAGCCCCGACTTAGAGTCCTACGAGCAGTACTTC. It specifies CATSPDLESYEQYF.

The chain employs TRBV28 and TRBJ2-7, with 10 bases lining up with TRBD2. CDR3 length: 15 amino acids. With V trimmed by 2 bases and J by 4 bases, 5 bases remained unmatched. Germline-derived CDR1 and CDR2 are MDHEN and SYDVKM. CDR3 nucleotide sequence: TGTGCCAGCAGTTTAGGGGCTAGCGGGAGTTACGAGCAGTACTTC. Its translation is CASSLGASGSYEQYF.

The CDR3 spells CASSVGTVATNYGYTF. CDR3 DNA: TGTGCCAGCAGCGTAGGGACAGTGGCGACTAACTATGGCTACACCTTC. The J gene is TRBJ1-2, the V gene TRBV9; D is perhaps TRBD1 (6 bases). CDR1 and CDR2 from the germline V gene are SGDLS and YYNGEE. The CDR3 is 16 residues long. V dropped 0 bases and J dropped 0 bases, with 12 bases sitting between them.

The chain couples TRBV2 to TRBJ1-3, with D maybe TRBD1 (5 bases). CDR3 length: 15 residues. Germline CDR1 is SNHLY and CDR2 is FYNNEI. V lost 1 base to trimming and J lost 0 bases, with 7 bases between them. This CDR3 reads CASSEDQGSGNTIYF. CDR3 nucleotides: TGTGCCAGCAGTGAAGACCAGGGCTCTGGAAACACCATATATTTT.

This clone occurred a few times. The chain recombines TRBV5-1 with TRBJ1-3; tentatively, D is TRBD1 (6 bases). Deletions cut 0 bases from V and 3 bases from J, with 7 bases between. CDR1 and CDR2 from the germline V gene are SGHRS and YFSETQ. This CDR3 is 14 amino acids long. DNA of the CDR3: TGCGCCAGCAGCTTGGGACAGGATGGAAACACCATATATTTT. It codes for CASSLGQDGNTIYF.

The chain carries TRBV6-5 and TRBJ1-3, with 7 bases matching TRBD1. The V gene's germline CDR1 is MNHEY and CDR2 SVGAGI. This CDR3 spans 15 amino acids. Trimming at V came to 7 bases and at J to 4 bases, leaving 10 bases not matched to a gene. The CDR3 here is CASISAGTDGNTIYF. CDR3 in DNA: TGTGCCAGCATTTCCGCCGGGACAGACGGAAACACCATATATTTT.

The V and J genes are TRBV6-1 and TRBJ1-2; D unresolved. The ends were cut back, 3 bases at V and 0 bases at J, with 11 bases in the middle. The CDR3 is 15 amino acids. Per the germline V gene, CDR1 is MNHNS and CDR2 is SASEGT. CDR3 DNA sequence: TGTGCCAGCAGTGAGAGGAGCCTATCTAACTATGGCTACACCTTC. Translated, it gives CASSERSLSNYGYTF.

The chain is built from TRBV6-6 and TRBJ2-2, with TRBD1 matching over 9 bases. The ends lost 6 bases at V and 3 bases at J; junction bases unmatched: 8. Germline-derived CDR1 and CDR2 are MNHNY and SVGAGI (reference sequence). CDR3 length: 16 residues. CDR3 coding DNA: TGTGCCAGCAGCCCCTTCCGGGACAGGGACACCGGGGAGCTGTTTTTT. It encodes CASSPFRDRDTGELFF.

The chain is built from TRBV15 and TRBJ2-7, with a possible D match to TRBD2 (6 bases). V was trimmed by 3 bases and J by 3 bases, leaving 12 bases between them. The CDR3 consists of 14 residues. The germline V gene encodes CDR1 LNHNV and CDR2 YYDKDF (reference sequence). CDR3 coding DNA: TGTGCCACCAGCAGCCGGGACTGGTACTACGAGCAGTACTTC. Translation: CATSSRDWYYEQYF.